This TCR beta chain comes out of a study of response to subunit inactivated influenza vaccine. Note on this clonotype: The target antigen is unknown.

Study-wide results and limits: New T cells are recruited in small numbers by each seasonal influenza vaccination, according to the authors' suggestion.

Each CDR3 protein gets one entry after TCRdb re-called the RT-PCR reads with MiXCR. The table lists 250,000 to 350,000 distinct CDR3 sequences, around 20% of them singletons. From germline, CDR1 is DFQATT and CDR2 SNEGSKA (reference sequence). The CDR3 has 15 amino acids. Trimming left V 3 bases short and J 0 bases short, with 13 bases between. This sequence originates from a man aged 50-75 years who received an inactivated influenza vaccine. The V call is TRBV20-1, the J call TRBJ2-3, with D possibly being TRBD1 or TRBD2 (5 bases each). Sequences were derived from PBMCs from blood, sampled about 20 months after vaccination. The CDR3 here is CSASTRETSTDTQYF. DNA of the CDR3: TGCAGTGCTAGCACCAGGGAGACTAGCACAGATACGCAGTATTTT.